These 28 T cell receptor beta chains were sequenced from one sample in a study of CD8 T cells in Susac syndrome. Reverse transcription of about 0.5 to 1 ug RNA used random hexamers. A single record per CDR3 protein comes from TCRdb applying MiXCR to the immunoSEQ multiplex PCR reads. The table has a few hundred thousand distinct CDR3 sequences, more than 80% seen once. Sequencing was performed on CD8+ T cells from PBMCs. The receptors derive from a human donor with multiple sclerosis.

This rearrangement joins TRBV4-1 to TRBJ2-7; TRBD2 agrees at 7 bases. Germline CDR1 MGHRA, CDR2 YSYEKL. V was pared by 0 bases and J by 0 bases, with 8 bases of the junction left unmatched. The CDR3 has 17 amino acids. The CDR3 DNA reads as TGCGCCAGCAGCCAAGATCTGGGGGGAGGGGCCTCCTACGAGCAGTACTTC. Its protein product is CASSQDLGGGASYEQYF.

The chain has TRBV4-1 and TRBJ2-3; TRBD1 aligns across 7 bases. Per the germline V gene, CDR1 is MGHRA and CDR2 is YSYEKL. Trimming cost V 4 bases and J 4 bases; bases outside gene matches: 5. The CDR3 is 14 amino acids. The CDR3: CASSPAGGSDTQYF. The CDR3, as DNA: TGCGCCAGCAGCCCGGCAGGGGGATCAGATACGCAGTATTTT.

Concerning this clonotype itself: At one end, the junction sequence differs from germline, possibly due to a read error. This sequence joins TRBV5-1 and TRBJ1-1; D uncertain. This CDR3 region has 9 residues. CDR1 is SGHRS and CDR2 is YFSETQ in the germline V gene. The CDR3 DNA follows: TGCGCCAGCAGCTTGGGGCAGGTTTTT. Encoded protein: CASSLGQVF. Drawing the rest from reference TRBV5-1 and TRBJ1-1, the complete variable domain is KAGVTQTPRYLIKTRGQQVTLSCSPISGHRSVSWYQQTPGQGLQFLFEYFSETQRNKGNFPGRFSGRQFSNSRSEMNVSTLELGDSALYLCASSLGQVFGQGTRLTVV.

The chain employs TRBV2 and TRBJ2-1, with TRBD2 matching 11 bases. Germline V gene lookup returns CDR1 SNHLY and CDR2 FYNNEI. This CDR3 has 21 amino acids. The ends lost 0 bases at V and 4 bases at J; junction bases unmatched: 17. DNA of the CDR3: TGTGCCAGCAGTGAAGCGCTTCGGGAAGAGATAGCGGGGGGGCTGTACAATGAGCAGTTCTTC. It specifies CASSEALREEIAGGLYNEQFF.

This clonotype was recorded once. The chain couples TRBV6-2 or TRBV6-3 to TRBJ2-1; 9 positions agree with TRBD2. This CDR3 is built from 14 residues. The germline V gene has CDR1 MNHEY and CDR2 SVGEGT. V shed 5 bases and J 9 bases; nucleotides not matched to a gene: 8. The CDR3 region is CASSNSGGFSEQFF. DNA of the CDR3: TGTGCCAGCAGTAATAGCGGGGGATTTAGTGAGCAGTTCTTC.

CDR3 DNA: TGTGCCAGCAGTGAAGAGGGGGTTAACACCGGGGAGCTGTTTTTT. Its translation: CASSEEGVNTGELFF. This chain joins TRBV2 and TRBJ2-2; tentative D call: TRBD1 (6 bases). There are 15 residues in the CDR3. V was shortened by 1 base and J by 2 bases, with 8 bases between the two germline ends. Germline CDR1 and CDR2: SNHLY and FYNNEI.

The rearrangement joins TRBV19 to TRBJ1-1, with D unresolved. This CDR3 region has 13 residues. Trimming removed 3 bases at V and 4 bases at J, with 9 bases between. Per germline, CDR1 LNHDA and CDR2 SQIVND (reference sequence). CDR3 amino acids: CASSITSLTEAFF. The CDR3 coding sequence is TGTGCCAGTAGTATCACGTCTCTCACTGAAGCTTTCTTT.

The chain links TRBV29-1 to TRBJ1-2; TRBD1 matches at 7 bases. This CDR3 has 12 residues. Per germline, CDR1 SQVTM and CDR2 ANQGSEA. J was trimmed by 3 bases and V by 5 bases; bases with no gene match: 3. CDR3 coding DNA: TGCAGCGTTCCAACAGGGGACTATGGCTACACCTTC. Its translation: CSVPTGDYGYTF.

The chain employs TRBV19 and TRBJ1-2, with 7 bases identical to TRBD1. The CDR3 consists of 14 residues. CDR1 and CDR2 from the germline V gene are LNHDA and SQIVND (reference sequence). V shed 5 bases, J shed 4 bases, and the junction held 7 bases outside the gene matches. CDR3 coding DNA: TGTGCCAGTAGTTTACAGGGGTTCAGCTATGGCTACACCTTC. This codes for CASSLQGFSYGYTF.

J is TRBJ2-7 and V is TRBV12-3 or TRBV12-4, with D unresolved. V gave up 5 bases and J gave up 2 bases, with 13 bases separating them. This CDR3 comprises 14 residues. CDR3 nucleotides: TGTGCCAGCAGTCGGGCAACTACCACCTACGAGCAGTACTTC. It is translated as CASSRATTTYEQYF.

The chain employs TRBV12-5 and TRBJ2-2; 10 bases fit TRBD2. The V gene's germline CDR1 is LGHNT and CDR2 FRNRAP. With V trimmed by 3 bases and J by 1 base, 2 bases remained unmatched. The length of the CDR3 is 16 residues. The CDR3 protein is CASGFGTSENTGELFF. The CDR3 region has the DNA TGTGCTAGTGGTTTTGGGACTAGCGAGAACACCGGGGAGCTGTTTTTT.

As for this clonotype: Relative to the germline gene, one junction end is altered; a read error may explain this. J is TRBJ1-2 and V is TRBV23-1; D gene uncertain. TRBV23-1 is filed as an ORF, its function uncertain. The CDR3 has 11 residues. For the CDR3, the DNA is TGCGCCAGCGGTCATGGGCATGGCTACACCTTC. Residues: CASGHGHGYTF.

The chain links TRBV9 to TRBJ2-7; TRBD2 agrees at 9 bases. V gave up 3 bases and J gave up 4 bases; unmatched junction bases: 8. There are 15 residues in the CDR3. The germline CDR1 and CDR2 sequences are SGDLS and YYNGEE. This CDR3 reads CASSGSGSLTYEQYF. The CDR3, as DNA: TGTGCCAGCAGCGGTAGCGGGAGTTTGACTTACGAGCAGTACTTC.

The chain is built from TRBV7-9 and TRBJ2-1; D may be TRBD1 (6 bases). The germline CDR1 and CDR2 sequences are SEHNR and FQNEAQ (reference sequence). Trimming stripped 6 bases from V and 6 bases from J, with 18 bases between. The CDR3 sequence is 15 residues long. Here the CDR3 reads CASSFEWGPGNEQFF. The CDR3 DNA follows: TGTGCCAGCAGTTTTGAGTGGGGGCCGGGCAATGAGCAGTTCTTC.

This sequence joins TRBV4-1 and TRBJ2-7; a weak D match, TRBD1 (5 bases). Germline V lookup: CDR1 MGHRA, CDR2 YSYEKL. The ends were cut back, 0 bases at V and 2 bases at J, with 11 bases in the middle. CDR3 length equals 15 residues. The CDR3 region is CASSQDGQGPYEQYF. In DNA, the CDR3 is TGCGCCAGCAGCCAAGATGGCCAGGGCCCCTACGAGCAGTACTTC.

The chain employs TRBV30 and TRBJ1-1; no definite D call. Germline assignment: CDR1 GTSNPN and CDR2 SVGIG (reference sequence). Trimming removed 2 bases at V and 1 base at J, with 17 bases between. The CDR3 is made up of 16 amino acids. CDR3 nucleotide sequence: TGTGCCTGGAGTTCTCAAACCCGGCTGGGGAACACTGAAGCTTTCTTT. Residues: CAWSSQTRLGNTEAFF.

The chain carries TRBV4-1 and TRBJ2-7; D call uncertain. CDR3 size: 16 residues. Trimming took off 0 bases at V and 0 bases at J, with 12 bases between the two ends. Germline CDR1 and CDR2: MGHRA and YSYEKL. The CDR3 bases are TGCGCCAGCAGCCAAGATTCTCTGGCTGTCTCCTACGAGCAGTACTTC. This translates into CASSQDSLAVSYEQYF.

The gene calls are TRBV28 and TRBJ1-2; possibly TRBD1 for D (5 bases). Germline V CDR1 and CDR2: MDHEN, SYDVKM. CDR3 length: 14 amino acids. Trimming cost V 5 bases and J 5 bases, with 15 bases left between them. CDR3 amino acids: CASSLISGRYGYTF. Here the CDR3 DNA reads TGTGCCAGCAGTCTTATTTCGGGACGTTATGGCTACACCTTC.

The chain has TRBV20-1 and TRBJ2-5; the match to TRBD2 covers 13 bases. Looked up from germline, CDR1 is DFQATT and CDR2 is SNEGSKA (reference sequence). V was clipped by 1 base and J by 5 bases; unmatched bases: 10. This CDR3 is built from 17 residues. The CDR3 here is CSARASTSGGLLETQYF. CDR3 in DNA: TGCAGTGCTAGAGCCTCGACTAGCGGGGGGCTGTTGGAGACCCAGTACTTC.

The rearrangement joins TRBV30 to TRBJ1-1; 12 bases align to TRBD1. V dropped 2 bases and J dropped 11; count of bases not matched to a gene: 6. The CDR3 consists of 13 residues. Germline V gives CDR1 GTSNPN, CDR2 SVGIG (reference sequence). In DNA form, the CDR3 reads TGTGCCTGGAGTCCCGGGACAGGGGGCGCGGCTTTCTTT. Translated: CAWSPGTGGAAFF.

The chain is built from TRBV7-9 and TRBJ2-7; no reliable D call. CDR3 length equals 12 residues. The V end lost 6 bases, the J end lost 0 bases, and 6 bases lay between the germline ends. Germline V gives CDR1 SEHNR, CDR2 FQNEAQ (reference sequence). The CDR3 spells CASSPTSYEQYF. The CDR3 DNA is TGTGCCAGCAGTCCAACCTCCTACGAGCAGTACTTC.

This chain connects TRBV7-9 to TRBJ1-2; 9 bases match TRBD1. Looked up from germline, CDR1 is SEHNR and CDR2 is FQNEAQ (reference sequence). After removal of 1 base from V and 4 bases from J, the junction contained 7 bases not matched to a gene. The CDR3 totals 16 residues. The CDR3 DNA follows: TGTGCCAGCAGCTTAGAAGCTGGACAGGGGATCTATGGCTACACCTTC. This translates into CASSLEAGQGIYGYTF.

This chain joins TRBV5-4 and TRBJ2-2, with no clear D. The CDR3 runs to 15 residues. Germline-derived CDR1 and CDR2 are SGHNT and YYREEE (reference sequence). V was cut by 1 base and J by 3 bases, with 10 bases left in between. CDR3 nucleotides: TGTGCCAGCAGCTTGATCGAGTACGACACCGGGGAGCTGTTTTTT. Protein product: CASSLIEYDTGELFF.

This sequence joins TRBV7-9 and TRBJ2-4; D unresolved. V shed 4 bases and J shed 0 bases, with 7 bases lying between them. The length of the CDR3 is 14 residues. Germline CDR1 reads SEHNR; CDR2 reads FQNEAQ (reference sequence). CDR3 loop: CASSSERAKNIQYF. Written as DNA, the CDR3 is TGTGCCAGCAGCTCGGAAAGAGCCAAAAACATTCAGTACTTC.

The chain joins TRBV13 to TRBJ2-5, with 7 bases identical to TRBD1. The J segment lost 5 bases and the V segment lost 5 bases, leaving 8 bases of the junction unmatched. The CDR3 totals 14 residues. The germline CDR1 and CDR2 sequences are PRHDT and FYEKMQ (reference sequence). CDR3 in DNA: TGTGCCAGCAGCCCCACAGGGGAATTGGAGACCCAGTACTTC. Protein product: CASSPTGELETQYF.

CDR3 bases: TGTGCCTCCGGGACAGGACAGCTATACAATGAGCAGTTCTTC. It is translated as CASGTGQLYNEQFF. This sequence joins TRBV30 and TRBJ2-1, with 8 bases matching TRBD1. The CDR3 sequence is 14 residues long. Per germline, CDR1 GTSNPN and CDR2 SVGIG (reference sequence). With V trimmed by 7 bases and J by 4 bases, 9 bases remained unmatched.

The chain has TRBV5-1 and TRBJ2-2, with 10 bases fitting TRBD2. CDR1 is SGHRS and CDR2 is YFSETQ in the germline V gene. The CDR3 has 16 amino acids. V shed 7 bases, J shed 5 bases, and the junction held 11 bases outside the gene matches. The DNA of the CDR3 is TGCGCCAGCTACCTCAGCGGGAGGGCCGATACCGGGGAGCTGTTTTTT. This gives the protein CASYLSGRADTGELFF.

The chain carries TRBV25-1 and TRBJ2-4; no clear D gene. Trimming removed 7 bases at V and 7 bases at J, with 8 bases between. The CDR3 runs 11 residues. The V gene's germline CDR1 is MGHDK and CDR2 SYGVNS. The DNA of the CDR3 is TGTGCCAGCATCATGGGGAACATTCAGTACTTC. Translation gives CASIMGNIQYF.